This T cell receptor beta chain was sequenced for a study of monozygotic twins with inflammatory bowel disease. Germline CDR1 reads SGHTA; CDR2 reads FQGNSA. There are 13 residues in the CDR3. TCRdb re-called the 5' RACE reads and gives one entry per CDR3 protein, without DNA. Its table records approximately 330,000 distinct CDR3 sequences. This chain joins TRBV7-2 and TRBJ2-2. The source material was blood. The TCR was taken from a human donor with ulcerative colitis or Crohn's disease, or a healthy co-twin of an affected twin (not recorded which). CDR3 in amino acids: CASSFSGTGELFF.